The entry below describes one T cell receptor (beta chain). Its antigen is not known. The entry originates in a study of regulatory T cells in long-lasting Graves disease. The CDR3 extends over 16 amino acids. V was clipped by 4 bases and J by 3 bases; unmatched bases: 7. In germline, CDR1 is SGHKS, CDR2 YYEKEE (reference sequence). Time point of the sample: newly diagnosed GD, antithyroid drugs for less than 3 months. TCR sequences were obtained from RNA taken from PBMCs. Construction of the TCR beta libraries employed iRepertoire HTBI primers in conjunction with Arm-PCR of CDR3 regions. From the multiplex PCR reads, TCRdb called clonotypes with MiXCR, one entry per CDR3 protein. The sample contains some 600,000 distinct CDR3 sequences, about 15% of which appear only once. Study results and limitations: The persistent group shared 2,700 or so public clonotypes, more than the 966 shared by new patients.

A further study also used this sample, focusing on T cells in Graves' hyperthyroidism and ophthalmopathy. As that report states: Hyperthyroidism had been newly diagnosed in patients aged 18 to 65, and its duration was under 2 months. Clonotypes that were expanded in thyroid above 0.001 mostly appeared in blood too.

Sequencing was performed on peripheral blood mononuclear cells (PBMCs), taken at new diagnosis, from a patient treated with antithyroid drugs. The clonotype was recovered from a man between 18 and 35 years old with Graves disease. This chain uses TRBV5-5 with TRBJ2-2; 9 bases agree with TRBD1. The CDR3 nucleotides read TGTGCCAGCAGCAACCGAGGGACAGGGTACACCGGGGAGCTGTTTTTT. Encoded protein: CASSNRGTGYTGELFF.